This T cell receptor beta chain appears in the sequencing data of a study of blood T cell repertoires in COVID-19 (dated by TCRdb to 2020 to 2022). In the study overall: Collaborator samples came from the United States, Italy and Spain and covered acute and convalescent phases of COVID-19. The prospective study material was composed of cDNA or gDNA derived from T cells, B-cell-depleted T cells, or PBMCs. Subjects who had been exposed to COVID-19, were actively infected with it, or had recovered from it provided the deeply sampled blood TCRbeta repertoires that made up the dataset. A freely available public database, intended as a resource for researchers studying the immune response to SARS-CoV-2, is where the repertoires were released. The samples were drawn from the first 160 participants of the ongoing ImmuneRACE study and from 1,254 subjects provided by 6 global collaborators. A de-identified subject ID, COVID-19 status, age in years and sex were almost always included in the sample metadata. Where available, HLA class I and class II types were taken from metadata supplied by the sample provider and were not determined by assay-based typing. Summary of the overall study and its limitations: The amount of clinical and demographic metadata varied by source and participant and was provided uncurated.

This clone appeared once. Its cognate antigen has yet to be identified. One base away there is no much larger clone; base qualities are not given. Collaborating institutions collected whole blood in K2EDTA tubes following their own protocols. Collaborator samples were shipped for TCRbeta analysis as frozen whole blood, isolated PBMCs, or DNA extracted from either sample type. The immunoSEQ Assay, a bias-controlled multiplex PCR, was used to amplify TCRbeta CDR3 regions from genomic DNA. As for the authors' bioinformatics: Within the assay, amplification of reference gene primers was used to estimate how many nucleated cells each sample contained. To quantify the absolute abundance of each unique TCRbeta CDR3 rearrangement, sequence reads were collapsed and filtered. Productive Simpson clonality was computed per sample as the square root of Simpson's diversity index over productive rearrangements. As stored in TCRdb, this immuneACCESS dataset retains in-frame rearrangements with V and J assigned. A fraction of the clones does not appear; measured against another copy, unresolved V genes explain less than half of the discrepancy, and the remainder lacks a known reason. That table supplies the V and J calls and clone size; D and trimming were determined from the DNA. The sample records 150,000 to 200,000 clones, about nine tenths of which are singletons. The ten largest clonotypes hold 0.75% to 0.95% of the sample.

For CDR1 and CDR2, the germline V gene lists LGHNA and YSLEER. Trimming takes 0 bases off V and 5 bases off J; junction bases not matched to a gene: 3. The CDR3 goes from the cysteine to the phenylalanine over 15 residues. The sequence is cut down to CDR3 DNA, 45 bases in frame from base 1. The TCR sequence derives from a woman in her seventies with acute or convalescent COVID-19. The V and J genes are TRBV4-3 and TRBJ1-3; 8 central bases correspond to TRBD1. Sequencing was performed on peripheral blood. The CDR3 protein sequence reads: CASSQEAGGRNTIYF. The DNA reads TGCGCCAGCAGCCAAGAGGCAGGGGGCAGAAACACCATATATTTT.